This TCR beta chain was captured by sequencing in a study of blood T cells in healthy people across ages. A second roughly 6 to 11 cycle PCR used barcoded and J-beta primers. MiXCR, run by TCRdb on the 5' RACE reads, gives a single entry per CDR3 protein. The sample records approximately 900,000 distinct CDR3 sequences, roughly 43% being singletons. Ten or more counts support this clonotype. The antigen is not known. Findings and caveats of the study: The long-lived group displayed more naive CD4+ cells, plus higher diversity, than the aged donors did.

The clonotype was recovered from a man aged 25-40 years in good health. The sample comprised blood.

CDR3 amino acids: CASFSHRQGLNTEAFF. The CDR3 DNA reads as TGTGCCAGCTTCTCCCACCGACAGGGGCTGAACACTGAAGCTTTCTTT. The gene calls are TRBV6-5 and TRBJ1-1; 8 positions agree with TRBD1. This CDR3 comprises 16 residues. The V segment lost 8 bases and the J segment 0 bases; nucleotides outside the gene matches: 11. CDR1 and CDR2 from the germline V gene are MNHEY and SVGAGI.